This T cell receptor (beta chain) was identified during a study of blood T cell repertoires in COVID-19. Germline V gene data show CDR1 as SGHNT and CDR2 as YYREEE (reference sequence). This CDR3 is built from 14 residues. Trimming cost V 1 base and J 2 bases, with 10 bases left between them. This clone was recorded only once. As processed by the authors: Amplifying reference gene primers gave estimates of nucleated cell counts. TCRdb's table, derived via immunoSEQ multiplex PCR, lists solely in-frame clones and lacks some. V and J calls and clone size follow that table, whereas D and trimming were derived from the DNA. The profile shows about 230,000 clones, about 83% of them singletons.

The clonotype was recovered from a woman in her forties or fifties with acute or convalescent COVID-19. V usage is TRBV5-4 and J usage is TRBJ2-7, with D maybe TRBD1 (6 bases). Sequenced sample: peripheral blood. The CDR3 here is CASSLMAGAYEQYF. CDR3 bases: TGTGCCAGCAGCTTGATGGCAGGGGCCTACGAGCAGTACTTC.